This T cell receptor (beta chain) stems from a study of Ad26.COV2.S vaccination and SARS-CoV-2 variants. Points from the study as a whole: Substantial post-vaccination breadth of spike-specific CD8+ and CD4+ T cell responses was reported.

The treatment here: some 19 received Ad26.COV2.S at low or high dose, single or two shots; 5 received placebo; per-sample allocation not given. Repertoires come from day 63 after the first vaccine or placebo injection. As to this clone: Its antigen is undetermined.

Produced via immunoSEQ multiplex PCR; TCRdb's table is partial and in-frame only. This sample has about 400,000 clones, with about 88% found just once. V was pared by 7 bases and J by 5 bases, with 20 bases between. The CDR3 is made up of 16 amino acids. Germline-derived CDR1 and CDR2 are LNHDA and SQIVND (reference sequence). Sequences were derived from peripheral blood, sampled in a trial of Ad26.COV2.S vaccine versus placebo. This sequence joins TRBV19 and TRBJ2-2, with D uncertain. The source of this sequence is a person aged 18-60 years who received the Ad26.COV2.S COVID-19 vaccine or a placebo. CDR3 amino acids: CASTPFGRFQTGELFF. In DNA, the CDR3 is TGTGCCAGTACCCCCTTCGGTCGATTCCAAACCGGGGAGCTGTTTTTT.